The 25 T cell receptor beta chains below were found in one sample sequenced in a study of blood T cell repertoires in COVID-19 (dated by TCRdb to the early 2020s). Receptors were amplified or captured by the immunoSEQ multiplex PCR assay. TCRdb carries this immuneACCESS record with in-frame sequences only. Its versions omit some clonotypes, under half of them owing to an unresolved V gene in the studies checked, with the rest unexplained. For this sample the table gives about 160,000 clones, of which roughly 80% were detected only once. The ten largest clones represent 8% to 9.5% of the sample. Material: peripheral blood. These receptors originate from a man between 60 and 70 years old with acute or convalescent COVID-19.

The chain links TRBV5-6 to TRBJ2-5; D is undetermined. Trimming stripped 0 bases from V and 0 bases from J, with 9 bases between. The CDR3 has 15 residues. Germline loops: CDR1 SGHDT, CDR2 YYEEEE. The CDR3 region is CASSLAGRYQETQYF. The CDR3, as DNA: TGTGCCAGCAGCTTGGCTGGCAGATACCAAGAGACCCAGTACTTC.

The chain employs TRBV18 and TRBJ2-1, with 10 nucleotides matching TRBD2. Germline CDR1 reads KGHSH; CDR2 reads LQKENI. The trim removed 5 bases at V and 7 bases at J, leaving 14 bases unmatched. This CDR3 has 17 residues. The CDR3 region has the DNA TGTGCCAGCTCATCCGGGGTAGCGGGGGGCTGGAAGAATGAGCAGTTCTTC. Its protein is CASSSGVAGGWKNEQFF.

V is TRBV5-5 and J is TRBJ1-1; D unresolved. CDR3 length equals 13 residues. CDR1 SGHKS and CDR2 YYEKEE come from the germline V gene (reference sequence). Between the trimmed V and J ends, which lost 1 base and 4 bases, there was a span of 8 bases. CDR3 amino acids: CASSLSVLTEAFF. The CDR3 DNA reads TGTGCCAGCAGCTTGTCCGTTCTCACTGAAGCTTTCTTT. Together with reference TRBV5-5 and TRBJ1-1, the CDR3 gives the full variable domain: DAGVTQSPTHLIKTRGQQVTLRCSPISGHKSVSWYQQVLGQGPQFIFQYYEKEERGRGNFPDRFSARQFPNYSSELNVNALLLGDSALYLCASSLSVLTEAFFGQGTRLTVV.

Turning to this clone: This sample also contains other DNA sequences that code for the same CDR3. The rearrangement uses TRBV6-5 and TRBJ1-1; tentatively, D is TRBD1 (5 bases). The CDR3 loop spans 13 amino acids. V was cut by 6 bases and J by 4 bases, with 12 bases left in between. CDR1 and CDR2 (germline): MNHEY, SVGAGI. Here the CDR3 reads CASSYGGGTEAFF. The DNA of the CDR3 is TGTGCCAGCAGCTACGGGGGGGGCACTGAAGCTTTCTTT.

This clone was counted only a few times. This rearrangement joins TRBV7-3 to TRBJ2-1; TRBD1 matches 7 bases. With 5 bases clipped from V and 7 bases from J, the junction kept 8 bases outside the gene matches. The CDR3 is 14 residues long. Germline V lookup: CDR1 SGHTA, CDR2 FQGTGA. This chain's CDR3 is CASSAETGFNEQFF. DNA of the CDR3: TGTGCCAGCAGCGCCGAGACAGGGTTTAATGAGCAGTTCTTC.

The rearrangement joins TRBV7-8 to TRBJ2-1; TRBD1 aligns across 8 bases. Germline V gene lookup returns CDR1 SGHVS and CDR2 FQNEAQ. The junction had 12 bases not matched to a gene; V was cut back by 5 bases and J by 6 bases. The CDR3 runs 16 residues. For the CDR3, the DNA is TGTGCCAGCAGCGAAACCGGGACAGGTGCCCTCAATGAGCAGTTCTTC. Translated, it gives CASSETGTGALNEQFF.

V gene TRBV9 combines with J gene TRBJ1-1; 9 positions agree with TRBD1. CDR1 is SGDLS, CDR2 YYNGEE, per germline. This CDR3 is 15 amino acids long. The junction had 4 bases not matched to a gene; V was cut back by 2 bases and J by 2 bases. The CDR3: CASSVTGGVNTEAFF. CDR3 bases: TGTGCCAGCAGCGTGACAGGGGGGGTCAACACTGAAGCTTTCTTT.

The CDR3 protein is CSVELSRYEQYF. CDR3 nucleotides: TGCAGCGTTGAATTGAGTCGCTACGAGCAGTACTTC. V usage is TRBV29-1 and J usage is TRBJ2-7; D uncertain. Germline assignment: CDR1 SQVTM and CDR2 ANQGSEA. The CDR3 has 12 residues. The germline V and J ends were trimmed by 2 bases and 3 bases, with 8 bases remaining between them.

CDR3 residues: CASSLRSPGGKETQYF. The DNA for the CDR3 is TGTGCCAGCAGCCTTCGCTCGCCAGGGGGCAAAGAGACCCAGTACTTC. This chain connects TRBV5-6 to TRBJ2-5; TRBD1 agrees at 8 bases. The V gene's germline CDR1 is SGHDT and CDR2 YYEEEE. The CDR3 contains 16 residues. Germline trimming cut 4 bases from V and 3 bases from J; bases unmatched to any gene: 11.

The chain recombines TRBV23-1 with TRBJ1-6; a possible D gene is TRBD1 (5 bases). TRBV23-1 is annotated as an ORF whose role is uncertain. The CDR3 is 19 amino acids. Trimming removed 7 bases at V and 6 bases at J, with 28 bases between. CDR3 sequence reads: CASTPPILAGPIGNSPLHF. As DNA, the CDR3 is TGCGCCAGCACCCCTCCCATTTTGGCAGGGCCAATTGGTAATTCACCCCTCCACTTT.

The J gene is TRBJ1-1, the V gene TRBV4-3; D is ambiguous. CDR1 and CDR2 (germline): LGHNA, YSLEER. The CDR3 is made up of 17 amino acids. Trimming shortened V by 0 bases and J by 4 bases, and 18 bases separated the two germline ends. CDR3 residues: CASSQDVQGARGTEAFF. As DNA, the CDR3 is TGCGCCAGCAGCCAAGATGTCCAAGGAGCCCGTGGCACTGAAGCTTTCTTT.

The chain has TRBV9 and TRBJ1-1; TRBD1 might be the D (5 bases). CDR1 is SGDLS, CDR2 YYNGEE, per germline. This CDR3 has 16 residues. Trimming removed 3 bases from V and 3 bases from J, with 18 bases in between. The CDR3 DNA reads TGTGCCAGCAGCGAGGGCCCCCGGGGGAGAGACACTGAAGCTTTCTTT. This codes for CASSEGPRGRDTEAFF.

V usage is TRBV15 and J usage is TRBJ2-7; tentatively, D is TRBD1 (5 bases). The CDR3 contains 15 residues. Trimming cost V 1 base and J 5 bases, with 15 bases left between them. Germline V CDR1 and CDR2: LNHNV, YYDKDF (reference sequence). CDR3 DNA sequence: TGTGCCACCAGCAGAGGATCTCAGGGCTCGCACGAGCAGTACTTC. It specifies CATSRGSQGSHEQYF.

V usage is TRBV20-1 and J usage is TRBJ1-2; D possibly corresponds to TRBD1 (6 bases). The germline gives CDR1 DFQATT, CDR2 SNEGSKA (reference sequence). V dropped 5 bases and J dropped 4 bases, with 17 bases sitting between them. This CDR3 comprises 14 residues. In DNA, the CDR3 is TGCAGTGCTCGTGAGGGAGGGGGGTTCTATGGCTACACCTTC. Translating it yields CSAREGGGFYGYTF.

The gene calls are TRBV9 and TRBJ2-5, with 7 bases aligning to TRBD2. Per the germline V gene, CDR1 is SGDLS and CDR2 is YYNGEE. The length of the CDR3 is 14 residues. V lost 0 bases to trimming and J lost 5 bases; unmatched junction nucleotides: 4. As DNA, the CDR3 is TGTGCCAGCAGCGTAGTGGGAGGGGAGGAGACCCAGTACTTC. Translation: CASSVVGGEETQYF. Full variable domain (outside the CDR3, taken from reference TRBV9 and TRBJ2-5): DSGVTQTPKHLITATGQRVTLRCSPRSGDLSVYWYQQSLDQGLQFLIQYYNGEERAKGNILERFSAQQFPDLHSELNLSSLELGDSALYFCASSVVGGEETQYFGPGTRLLVL.

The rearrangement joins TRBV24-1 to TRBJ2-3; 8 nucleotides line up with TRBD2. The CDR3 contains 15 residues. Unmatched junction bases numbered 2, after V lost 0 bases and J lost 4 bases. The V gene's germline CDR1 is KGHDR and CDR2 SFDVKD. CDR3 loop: CATSDLSGGPDTQYF. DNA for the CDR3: TGTGCCACCAGTGATTTGAGCGGGGGCCCAGATACGCAGTATTTT.

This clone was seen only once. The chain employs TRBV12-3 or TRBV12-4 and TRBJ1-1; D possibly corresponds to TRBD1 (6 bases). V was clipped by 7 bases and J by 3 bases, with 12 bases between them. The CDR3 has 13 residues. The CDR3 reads CASTLDRYTEAFF. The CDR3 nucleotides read TGTGCCAGCACCCTGGACAGATACACTGAAGCTTTCTTT.

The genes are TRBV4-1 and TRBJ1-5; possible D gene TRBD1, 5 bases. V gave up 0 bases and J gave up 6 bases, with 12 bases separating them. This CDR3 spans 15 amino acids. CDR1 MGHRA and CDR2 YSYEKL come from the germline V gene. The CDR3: CASSQESGWGQPQHF. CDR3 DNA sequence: TGCGCCAGCAGCCAAGAGTCAGGGTGGGGTCAGCCCCAGCATTTT.

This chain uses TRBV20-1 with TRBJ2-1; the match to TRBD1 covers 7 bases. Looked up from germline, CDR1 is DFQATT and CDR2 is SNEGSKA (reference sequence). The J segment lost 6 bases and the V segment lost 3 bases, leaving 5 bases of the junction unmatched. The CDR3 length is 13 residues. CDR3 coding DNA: TGCAGTGCTAGTCGAGACAGGGCCAATGAGCAGTTCTTC. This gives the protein CSASRDRANEQFF.

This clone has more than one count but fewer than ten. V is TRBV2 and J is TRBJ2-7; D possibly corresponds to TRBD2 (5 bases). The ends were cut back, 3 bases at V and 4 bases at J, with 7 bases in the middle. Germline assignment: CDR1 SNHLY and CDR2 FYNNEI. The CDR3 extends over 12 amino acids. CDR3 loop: CASSETGYEQYF. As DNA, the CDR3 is TGTGCCAGCAGTGAGACGGGGTACGAGCAGTACTTC.

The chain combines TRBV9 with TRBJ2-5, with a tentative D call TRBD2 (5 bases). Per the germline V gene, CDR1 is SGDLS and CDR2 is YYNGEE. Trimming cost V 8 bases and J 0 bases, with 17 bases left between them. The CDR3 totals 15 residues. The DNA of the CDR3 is TGTGCCAGTTCTCCGGGATCCTTGTACCAAGAGACCCAGTACTTC. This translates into CASSPGSLYQETQYF.

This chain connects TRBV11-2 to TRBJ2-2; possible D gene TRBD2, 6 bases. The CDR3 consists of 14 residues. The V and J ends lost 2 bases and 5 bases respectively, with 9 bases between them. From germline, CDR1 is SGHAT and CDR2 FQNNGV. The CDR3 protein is CASSLRRETGELFF. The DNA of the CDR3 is TGTGCCAGCAGCTTAAGGAGGGAAACCGGGGAGCTGTTTTTT.

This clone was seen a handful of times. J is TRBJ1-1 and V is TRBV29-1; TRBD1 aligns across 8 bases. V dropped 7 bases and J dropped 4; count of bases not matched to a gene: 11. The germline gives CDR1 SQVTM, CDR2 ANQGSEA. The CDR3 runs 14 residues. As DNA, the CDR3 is TGCAGCGCCCGGGACAGGAGCAGGTCCACTGAAGCTTTCTTT. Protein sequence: CSARDRSRSTEAFF.

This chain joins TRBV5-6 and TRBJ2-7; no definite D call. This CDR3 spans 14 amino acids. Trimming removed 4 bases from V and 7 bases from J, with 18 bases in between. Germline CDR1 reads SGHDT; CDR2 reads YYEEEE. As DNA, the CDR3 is TGTGCCAGCAGCCTGTGGTCCTCATCTAGGGAGCAGTACTTC. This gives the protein CASSLWSSSREQYF.

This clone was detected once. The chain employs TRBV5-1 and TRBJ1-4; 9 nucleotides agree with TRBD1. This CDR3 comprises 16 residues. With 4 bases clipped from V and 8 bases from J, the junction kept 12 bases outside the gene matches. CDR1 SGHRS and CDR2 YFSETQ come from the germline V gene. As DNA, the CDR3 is TGCGCCAGCAGCCTATCCGTACAGGGGGCGATAGAAAAACTGTTTTTT. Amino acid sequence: CASSLSVQGAIEKLFF.